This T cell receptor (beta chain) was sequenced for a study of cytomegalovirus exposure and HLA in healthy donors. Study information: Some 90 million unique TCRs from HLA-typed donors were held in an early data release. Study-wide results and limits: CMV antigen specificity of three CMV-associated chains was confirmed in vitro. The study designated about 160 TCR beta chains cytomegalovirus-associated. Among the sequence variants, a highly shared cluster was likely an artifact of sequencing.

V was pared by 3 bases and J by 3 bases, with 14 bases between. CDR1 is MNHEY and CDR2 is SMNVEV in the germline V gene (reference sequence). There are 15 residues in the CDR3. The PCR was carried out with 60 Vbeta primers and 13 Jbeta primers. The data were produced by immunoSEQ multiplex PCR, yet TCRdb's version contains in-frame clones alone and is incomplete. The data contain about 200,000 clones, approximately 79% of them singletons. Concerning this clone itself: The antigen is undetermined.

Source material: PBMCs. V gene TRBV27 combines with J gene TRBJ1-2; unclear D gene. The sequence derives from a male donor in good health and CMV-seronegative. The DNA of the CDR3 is TGTGCCAGCAGTTTTAGCTCGGGGAATCACTATGGCTACACCTTC. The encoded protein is CASSFSSGNHYGYTF.